A single T cell receptor (beta chain) is shown here with its context. The protocol was immunoSEQ multiplex PCR, while the TCRdb copy is restricted to in-frame clones and leaves out a portion. The sample contains 7,500 to 10,000 clones, under 50% of which appear only once. The data derive from a study of T cells in localized non-small cell lung cancer. The sample was lymph node tissue, taken before any cancer treatment. The TCR sequence derives from a woman between 35 and 75 years old with stage I lung adenocarcinoma.

CDR3: CASSLRQSPSSYNSPLHF. Written as DNA, the CDR3 is TGTGCCAGTAGTCTGAGACAGTCCCCGAGCTCCTATAATTCACCCCTCCACTTT. The chain uses TRBV19 and TRBJ1-6; D is possibly TRBD1 (5 bases). Germline V gene lookup returns CDR1 LNHDA and CDR2 SQIVND (reference sequence). This CDR3 comprises 18 residues. The germline V and J ends were trimmed by 5 bases and 0 bases, with 17 bases remaining between them.